These T cell receptor beta chains were read from a single sample in a study of T cells after yellow fever vaccination. TCRdb re-analysed the 5' RACE reads in MiXCR, keeping a single row per CDR3 protein. This sample has fewer than 500,000 distinct CDR3 sequences, with around 20% found just once. The sample in question was PBMCs, obtained before the yellow fever booster vaccination. The receptor source for this set is a man between 18 and 29 years old who received the YFV17D yellow fever vaccine. CDR3s include the opening cysteine and the closing phenylalanine or tryptophan. D genes are given only for firm matches. Clone size is given for some rows only: seen once, a few or many times, or a class if the clone is expanded.

TRBJ1-2,-,TRBV5-5,-,TGTGCCAGCAGCTTTATGCTGGAGGCGAGCTACACCTTC,CASSFMLEASYTF
TRBJ2-3,-,TRBV27,few,TGTGCCAGTAGTCTCTTGAGCACAGATACGCAGTATTTT,CASSLLSTDTQYF
TRBJ1-6,-,TRBV12-3/TRBV12-4,-,TGTGCCAGCAGGGTTGCAGGGTCCTATAATTCACCCCTCCACTTT,CASRVAGSYNSPLHF
TRBJ2-1,-,TRBV29-1,few,TGCAGCGTTGAGGGGTTTAGCTCCTACAATGAGCAGTTCTTC,CSVEGFSSYNEQFF
TRBJ1-2,-,TRBV18,-,TGTGCCAGCTCACCACTTACGGATGACTATGGCTACACCTTC,CASSPLTDDYGYTF
TRBJ2-2,-,TRBV29-1,-,TGCACCGCCCGGACCCAGAACACCGGGGAGCTGTTTTTT,CTARTQNTGELFF
TRBJ2-1,-,TRBV20-1,many,TGCAGTGCTAGTCCGGCTAGTCCCTACAATGAGCAGTTCTTC,CSASPASPYNEQFF
TRBJ1-4,-,TRBV7-2,-,TGTGCCAGCAGCTCCCTCGGGGGGCAAGTTGATGAAAAACTGTTTTTT,CASSSLGGQVDEKLFF
TRBJ1-6,-,TRBV28,many,TGTGCCAGCAGTTCAGCTACAGGGAATTCACCCCTCCACTTT,CASSSATGNSPLHF
TRBJ1-1,-,TRBV15,-,TGTGCCACCAGCAGAGATCAGGACGGCGGTGAAGCTTTCTTT,CATSRDQDGGEAFF
TRBJ2-7,-,TRBV4-1,-,TGCGCCAGCAGCCAAGAGCCTATCTACGAGCAGTACTTC,CASSQEPIYEQYF
TRBJ1-6,TRBD1,TRBV4-2,few,TGTGCCAGCAGCCATCAGGGGGCTAGCTCCTATAATTCACCCCTCCACTTT,CASSHQGASSYNSPLHF
TRBJ1-6,-,TRBV7-9,few,TGTGCCAGCAGCGAAACCCGGAAAAATTCACCCCTCCACTTT,CASSETRKNSPLHF
TRBJ2-1,TRBD2,TRBV5-1,-,TGCGCCAGCAGCACGAGCGGGGGGCGTTACAATGAGCAGTTCTTC,CASSTSGGRYNEQFF
TRBJ2-3,-,TRBV12-3/TRBV12-4,-,TGTGCCAGCAGCCCCGGGGTAGCGGCTAGCACAGATACGCAGTATTTT,CASSPGVAASTDTQYF
TRBJ1-2,TRBD1,TRBV5-6,few,TGTGCCAGCAGCCCTGGACAGGGGGCTCTTCGAAACTATGGCTACACCTTC,CASSPGQGALRNYGYTF
TRBJ2-7,TRBD2,TRBV11-2,few,TGTGCCAGCAAGGGACTAGCGGTATACGAGCAGTACTTC,CASKGLAVYEQYF
TRBJ1-1,-,TRBV4-2,-,TGTGCCAGCAGCCAAGAGACTGGGTCCCCACTTGAAGCTTTCTTT,CASSQETGSPLEAFF
TRBJ2-3,-,TRBV3-1,few,TGTGCCAGCAGCCCCCTCCGCGGTTCTGACACAGATACGCAGTATTTT,CASSPLRGSDTDTQYF
TRBJ2-7,TRBD2,TRBV9,-,TGTGCCAGCAGCGTATCGGGGGGAAACTACGAGCAGTACTTC,CASSVSGGNYEQYF
TRBJ1-5,-,TRBV4-3,-,TGCGCCAGCAGCCAAGTCCATGGGGGGGGTAGCAATCAGCCCCAGCATTTT,CASSQVHGGGSNQPQHF
TRBJ2-1,TRBD1,TRBV6-5,few,TGTGCCAGCAGTTACCGGGACAGGTCCTACAATGAGCAGTTCTTC,CASSYRDRSYNEQFF
TRBJ1-2,-,TRBV6-1,-,TGTGCCAGCCTCCCGCCGGGCCCGCTTTCCTATGGCTACACCTTC,CASLPPGPLSYGYTF
TRBJ1-5,-,TRBV7-9,-,TGTGCCAGCAGCTTAACAATGGGTCAGCCCCAGCATTTT,CASSLTMGQPQHF
TRBJ2-1,-,TRBV20-1,few,TGCAGTGCTTCTGACTCCGGCTGGGAGCAGTTCTTC,CSASDSGWEQFF
TRBJ1-5,-,TRBV18,-,TGTGCCAGCTCACCAGTGCGAGGGGACGGTCAGCCCCAGCATTTT,CASSPVRGDGQPQHF
TRBJ2-5,-,TRBV20-1,few,TGCAGTGCTAGGCGGTTGTCCGGGGAGACCCAGTACTTC,CSARRLSGETQYF
TRBJ1-2,-,TRBV27,-,TGTGCCAGCAGTTTTCGGGGGGCCTCTAACTATGGCTACACCTTC,CASSFRGASNYGYTF
TRBJ2-1,TRBD2,TRBV18,many,TGTGCCAGCTCACCACTGCCAGCGGGGGGGAATGAGCAGTTCTTC,CASSPLPAGGNEQFF
TRBJ2-2,TRBD1,TRBV27,-,TGTGCCAGCAGTTTTGGGTACAGGGGGCGGAACACCGGGGAGCTGTTTTTT,CASSFGYRGRNTGELFF
TRBJ1-1,-,TRBV6-5,few,TGTGCCAGCAGGAATAACAGGGAAAGAGAAGCTTTCTTT,CASRNNREREAFF
TRBJ2-7,-,TRBV5-1,-,TGCGCCAGCAGCCCGACGGGGCGGATGAGCTACGAGCAGTACTTC,CASSPTGRMSYEQYF
TRBJ2-1,TRBD1,TRBV7-3,-,TGTGCCAGCAGCTTAGACACAGGGGCAAATGAGCAGTTCTTC,CASSLDTGANEQFF
TRBJ1-3,TRBD1,TRBV6-5,-,TGTGCCAGCAGGGGAGACAGGGCTGGAAACACCATATATTTT,CASRGDRAGNTIYF